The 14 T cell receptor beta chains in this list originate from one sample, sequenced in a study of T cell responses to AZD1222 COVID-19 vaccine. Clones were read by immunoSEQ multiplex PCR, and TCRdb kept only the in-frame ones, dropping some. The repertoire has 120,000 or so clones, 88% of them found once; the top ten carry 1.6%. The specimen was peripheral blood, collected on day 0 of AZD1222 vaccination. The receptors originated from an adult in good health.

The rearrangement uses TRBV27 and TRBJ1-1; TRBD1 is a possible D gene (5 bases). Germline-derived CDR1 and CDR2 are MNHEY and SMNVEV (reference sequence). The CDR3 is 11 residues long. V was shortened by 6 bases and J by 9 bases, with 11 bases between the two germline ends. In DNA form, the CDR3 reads TGTGCCAGCAGCATGGGGCCTCAAGCTTTCTTT. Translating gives CASSMGPQAFF.

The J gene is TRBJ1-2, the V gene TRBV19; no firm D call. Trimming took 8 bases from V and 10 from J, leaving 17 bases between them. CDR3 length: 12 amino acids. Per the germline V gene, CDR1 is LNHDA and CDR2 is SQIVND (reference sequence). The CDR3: CASSLGPRAYTF. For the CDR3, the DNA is TGTGCCAGTTCTCTAGGGCCACGCGCCTACACCTTC.

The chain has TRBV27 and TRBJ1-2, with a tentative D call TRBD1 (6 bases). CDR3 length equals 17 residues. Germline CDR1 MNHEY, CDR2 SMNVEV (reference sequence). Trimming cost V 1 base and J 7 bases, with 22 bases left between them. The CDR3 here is CASSLLGISQQGLGYTF. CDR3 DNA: TGTGCCAGCAGTTTATTGGGAATTTCTCAACAGGGACTTGGCTACACCTTC.

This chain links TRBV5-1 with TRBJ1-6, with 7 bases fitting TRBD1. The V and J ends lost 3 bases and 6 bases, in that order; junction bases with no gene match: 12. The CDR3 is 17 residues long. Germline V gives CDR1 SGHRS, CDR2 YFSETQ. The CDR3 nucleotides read TGCGCCAGCAGCTCTGCCCGCGGGACAGAGGCTAATTCACCCCTCCACTTT. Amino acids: CASSSARGTEANSPLHF. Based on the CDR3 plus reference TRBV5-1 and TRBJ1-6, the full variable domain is KAGVTQTPRYLIKTRGQQVTLSCSPISGHRSVSWYQQTPGQGLQFLFEYFSETQRNKGNFPGRFSGRQFSNSRSEMNVSTLELGDSALYLCASSSARGTEANSPLHFGNGTRLTVT.

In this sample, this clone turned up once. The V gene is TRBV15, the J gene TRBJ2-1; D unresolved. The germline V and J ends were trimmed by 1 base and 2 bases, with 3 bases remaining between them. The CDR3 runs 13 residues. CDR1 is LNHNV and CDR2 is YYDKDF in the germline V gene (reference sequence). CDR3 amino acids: CATSRAPYNEQFF. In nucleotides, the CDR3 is TGTGCCACCAGCAGAGCTCCCTACAATGAGCAGTTCTTC.

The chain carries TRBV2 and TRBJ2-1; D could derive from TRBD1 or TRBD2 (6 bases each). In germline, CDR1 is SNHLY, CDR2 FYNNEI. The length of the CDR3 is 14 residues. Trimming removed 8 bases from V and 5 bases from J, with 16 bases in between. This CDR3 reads CASEGGLLNNEQFF. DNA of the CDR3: TGTGCCAGCGAGGGGGGACTTTTGAACAATGAGCAGTTCTTC.

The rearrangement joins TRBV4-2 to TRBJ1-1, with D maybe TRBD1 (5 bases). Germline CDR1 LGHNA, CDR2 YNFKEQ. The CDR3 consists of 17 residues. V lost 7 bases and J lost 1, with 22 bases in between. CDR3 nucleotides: TGTGCCAGCACCAAGTTCTCGGGGCGGGGGACGAACACTGAAGCTTTCTTT. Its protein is CASTKFSGRGTNTEAFF.

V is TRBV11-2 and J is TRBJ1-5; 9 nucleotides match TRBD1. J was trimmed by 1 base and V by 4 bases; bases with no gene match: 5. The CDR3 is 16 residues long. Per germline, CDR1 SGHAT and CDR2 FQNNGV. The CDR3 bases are TGTGCCAGCAGCTCCGGGACAGGGATGAGCAATCAGCCCCAGCATTTT. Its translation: CASSSGTGMSNQPQHF.

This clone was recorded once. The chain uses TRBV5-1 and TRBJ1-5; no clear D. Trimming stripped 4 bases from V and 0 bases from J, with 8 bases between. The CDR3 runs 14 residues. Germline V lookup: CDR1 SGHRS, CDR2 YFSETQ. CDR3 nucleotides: TGCGCCAGCAGCACTGGAAATAGCAATCAGCCCCAGCATTTT. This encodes CASSTGNSNQPQHF.

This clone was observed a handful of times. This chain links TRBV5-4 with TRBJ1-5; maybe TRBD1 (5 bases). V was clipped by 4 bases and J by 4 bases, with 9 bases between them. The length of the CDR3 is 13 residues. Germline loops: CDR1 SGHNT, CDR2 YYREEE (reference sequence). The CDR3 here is CASSPDTNQPQHF. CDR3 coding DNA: TGTGCCAGCAGCCCGGACACTAATCAGCCCCAGCATTTT.

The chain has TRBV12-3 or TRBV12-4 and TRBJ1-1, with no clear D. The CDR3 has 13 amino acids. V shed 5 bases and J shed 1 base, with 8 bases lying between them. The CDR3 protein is CASSKQRNTEAFF. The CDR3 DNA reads TGTGCCAGCAGTAAACAGAGGAACACTGAAGCTTTCTTT.

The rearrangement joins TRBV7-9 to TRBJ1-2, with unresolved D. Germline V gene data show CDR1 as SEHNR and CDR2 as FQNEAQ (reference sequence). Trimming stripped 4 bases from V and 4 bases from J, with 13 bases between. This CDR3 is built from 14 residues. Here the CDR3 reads CASSSNDGFYGYTF. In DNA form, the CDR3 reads TGTGCCAGCAGCTCCAATGACGGTTTCTATGGCTACACCTTC.

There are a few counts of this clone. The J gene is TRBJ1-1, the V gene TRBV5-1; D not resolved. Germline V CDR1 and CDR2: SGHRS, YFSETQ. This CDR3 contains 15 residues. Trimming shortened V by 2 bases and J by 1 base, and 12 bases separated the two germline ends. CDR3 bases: TGCGCCAGCAGCTTCTCCGGCACACCGAACACTGAAGCTTTCTTT. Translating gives CASSFSGTPNTEAFF.

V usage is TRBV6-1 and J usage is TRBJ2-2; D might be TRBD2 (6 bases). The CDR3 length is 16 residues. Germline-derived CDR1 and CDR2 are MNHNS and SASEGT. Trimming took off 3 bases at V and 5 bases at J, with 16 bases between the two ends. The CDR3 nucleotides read TGTGCCAGCAGTGATAGATTCCGGGGGAGTACCGGGGAGCTGTTTTTT. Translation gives CASSDRFRGSTGELFF.